This T cell receptor (beta chain) was identified in a study of spatial heterogeneity in lung cancer. In the library, each TCR cDNA molecule bore its own unique molecular identifier. TCRdb reprocessed the 5' RACE reads via MiXCR and lists one record per CDR3 protein. The sample shows around 110,000 distinct CDR3 sequences, 9% to 15% of them seen only once. Time point indicated: blood at routine non-recurrence follow-up after resection. Researchers sequenced whole RNA taken from tumor, nontumor lung or frozen PBMC without sorting. This CDR3 has 19 residues. Per germline, CDR1 MNHEY and CDR2 SMNVEV (reference sequence). The trim removed 0 bases at V and 0 bases at J, leaving 9 bases unmatched.

Sequenced material: PBMCs, taken at follow-up. The chain uses TRBV27 and TRBJ1-1; 11 bases are shared with TRBD1. This TCR was recovered from a male donor with early-stage non-small cell lung cancer. This CDR3 is CASSLSGGQGVRVNTEAFF. The CDR3 DNA reads as TGTGCCAGCAGTTTATCGGGGGGACAGGGGGTCCGCGTGAACACTGAAGCTTTCTTT.